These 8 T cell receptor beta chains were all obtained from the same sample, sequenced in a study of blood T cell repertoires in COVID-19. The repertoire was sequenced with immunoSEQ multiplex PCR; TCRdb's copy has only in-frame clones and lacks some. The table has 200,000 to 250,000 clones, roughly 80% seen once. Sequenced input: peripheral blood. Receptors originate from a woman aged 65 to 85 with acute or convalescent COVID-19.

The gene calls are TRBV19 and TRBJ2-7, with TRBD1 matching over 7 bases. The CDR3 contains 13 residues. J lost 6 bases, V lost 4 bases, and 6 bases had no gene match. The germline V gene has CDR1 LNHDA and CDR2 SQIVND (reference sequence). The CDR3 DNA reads TGTGCCAGTAGTAATGACAGGGAGTCCGAGCAGTACTTC. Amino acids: CASSNDRESEQYF.

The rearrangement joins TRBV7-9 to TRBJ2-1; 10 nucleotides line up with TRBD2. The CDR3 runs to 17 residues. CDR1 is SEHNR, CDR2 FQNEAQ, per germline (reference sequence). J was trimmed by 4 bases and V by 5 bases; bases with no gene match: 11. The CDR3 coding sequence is TGTGCCAGCAGCCTCCTAGCCCCAGCGGGGGGGTACAATGAGCAGTTCTTC. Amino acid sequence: CASSLLAPAGGYNEQFF.

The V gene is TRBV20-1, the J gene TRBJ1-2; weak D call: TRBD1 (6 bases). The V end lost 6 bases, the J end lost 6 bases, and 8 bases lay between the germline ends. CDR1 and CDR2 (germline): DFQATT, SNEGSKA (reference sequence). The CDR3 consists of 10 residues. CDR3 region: CSARQDGYTF. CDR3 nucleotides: TGCAGTGCGAGACAGGATGGCTACACCTTC.

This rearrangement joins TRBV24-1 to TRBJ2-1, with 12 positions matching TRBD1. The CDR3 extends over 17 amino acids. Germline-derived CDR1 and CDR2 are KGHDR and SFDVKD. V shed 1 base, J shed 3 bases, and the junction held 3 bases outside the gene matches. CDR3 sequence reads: CATSDFGTGGHYNEQFF. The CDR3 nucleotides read TGTGCCACCAGTGATTTTGGGACAGGGGGCCACTACAATGAGCAGTTCTTC.

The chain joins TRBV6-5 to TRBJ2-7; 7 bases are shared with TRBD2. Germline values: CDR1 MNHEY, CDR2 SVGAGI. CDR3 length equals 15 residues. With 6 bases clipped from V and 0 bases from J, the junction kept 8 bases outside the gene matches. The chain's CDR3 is CASRRDQRGSYEQYF. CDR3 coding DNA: TGTGCCAGCAGAAGAGATCAGCGGGGCTCCTACGAGCAGTACTTC.

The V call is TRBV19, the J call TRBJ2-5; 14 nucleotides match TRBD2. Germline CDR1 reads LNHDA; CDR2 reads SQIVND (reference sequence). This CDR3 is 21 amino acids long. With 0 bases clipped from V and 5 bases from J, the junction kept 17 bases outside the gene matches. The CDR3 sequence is CASSIDGPGLAGDRLSETQYF. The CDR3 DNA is TGTGCCAGTAGTATAGATGGGCCGGGACTAGCGGGAGATCGTCTGTCGGAGACCCAGTACTTC.

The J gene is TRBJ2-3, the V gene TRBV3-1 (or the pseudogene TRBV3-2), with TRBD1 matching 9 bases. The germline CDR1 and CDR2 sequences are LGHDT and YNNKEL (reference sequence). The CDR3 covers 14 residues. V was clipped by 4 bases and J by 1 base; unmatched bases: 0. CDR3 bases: TGTGCCAGCAGCCGGACAGGGGGCACAGATACGCAGTATTTT. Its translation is CASSRTGGTDTQYF.

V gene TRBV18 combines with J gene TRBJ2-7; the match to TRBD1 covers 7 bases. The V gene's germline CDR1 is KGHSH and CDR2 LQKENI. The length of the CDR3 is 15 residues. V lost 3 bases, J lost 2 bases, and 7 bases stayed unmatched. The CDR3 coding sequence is TGTGCCAGCTCACCGGGGACAGCCCAGACCTACGAGCAGTACTTC. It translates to CASSPGTAQTYEQYF.